The 32 T cell receptor beta chains listed next were all sequenced from one sample in a study of T cell repertoires in cytomegalovirus infection. No antigen has been assigned to these receptors. TCRdb fed the reads into MiXCR, producing one record per CDR3 protein. The sample consists of approximately 730,000 distinct CDR3 sequences, roughly 33% of them appearing once. Sequences were derived from cultured PBMCs, sampled from culture after CMV antigen stimulation. Receptor source: a human donor in good health (CMV status not recorded). Some clones in this sample may be carry-over from other donors' samples.

This clonotype has only a few counts. The rearrangement uses TRBV6-1 and TRBJ2-5, with 10 bases matching TRBD2. Germline V gene sequence: CDR1 MNHNS, CDR2 SASEGT. After removal of 5 bases from V and 5 bases from J, the junction contained 8 bases not matched to a gene. This CDR3 is 15 amino acids long. The CDR3 here is CASSNQRGGRETQYF. The CDR3 DNA sequence: TGTGCCAGCAGTAACCAGCGGGGGGGCCGGGAGACCCAGTACTTC.

Note on this clonotype: A much larger clonotype is one base distant, so this may be a read error. The V call is TRBV6-6, the J call TRBJ2-3; D is unresolved. Germline V gives CDR1 MNHNY, CDR2 SVGAGI (reference sequence). The V end was cut by 5 bases, the J end by 5 bases, with 14 bases between. The CDR3 runs to 14 residues. This chain's CDR3 is CASSVRMAEDTQYF. The DNA for the CDR3 is TGTGCCAGCAGTGTAAGAATGGCGGAAGATACGCAGTATTTT.

The genes are TRBV7-9 and TRBJ2-5; 12 positions match TRBD2. CDR1 SEHNR and CDR2 FQNEAQ come from the germline V gene (reference sequence). Unmatched junction bases numbered 6, after V lost 8 bases and J lost 5 bases. This CDR3 is 14 amino acids long. CDR3 sequence reads: CASETSGRSETQYF. The CDR3 nucleotides are TGTGCCAGCGAGACTAGCGGGAGATCGGAGACCCAGTACTTC.

This clonotype has just a few counts. This chain uses TRBV4-1 with TRBJ1-1, with D possibly being TRBD1 (5 bases). Trimming took off 7 bases at V and 4 bases at J, with 19 bases between the two ends. Germline-derived CDR1 and CDR2 are MGHRA and YSYEKL. The CDR3 is 15 amino acids. The CDR3 DNA reads TGCGCCAGCAAACGGGGGACTTCCCTGGGCACTGAAGCTTTCTTT. Protein: CASKRGTSLGTEAFF.

This clonotype was counted many times. This sequence joins TRBV7-2 and TRBJ1-2; TRBD1 aligns across 7 bases. Germline CDR1 reads SGHTA; CDR2 reads FQGNSA. The CDR3 contains 15 residues. V was clipped by 5 bases and J by 6 bases; unmatched bases: 12. The CDR3 spells CASSQNKGAYDGYTF. CDR3 bases: TGTGCCAGCAGCCAAAACAAGGGGGCGTATGATGGCTACACCTTC.

Turning to this clonotype: Being one base from a much bigger clone, this may be a read error. The V and J genes are TRBV7-2 and TRBJ2-7; 7 nucleotides line up with TRBD2. The germline V gene encodes CDR1 SGHTA and CDR2 FQGNSA. CDR3 length: 14 residues. The CDR3 is CACSLYAGVNEQYF. In DNA, the CDR3 is TGTGCCTGCAGCTTATATGCGGGAGTAAACGAGCAGTACTTC.

This clonotype was counted only a few times. The genes are TRBV7-9 and TRBJ1-5; a possible D gene is TRBD1 (5 bases). The CDR3 is 13 residues long. V was shortened by 11 bases and J by 4 bases, with 15 bases between the two germline ends. Germline V CDR1 and CDR2: SEHNR, FQNEAQ (reference sequence). CDR3 in DNA: TGTGCCGGGCAGGGCACACCAAATCAGCCCCAGCATTTT. Residues: CAGQGTPNQPQHF.

Comment on this clonotype: A read error may account for a junction end that differs from germline. The V and J genes are TRBV6-5 and TRBJ1-4; 9 bases match TRBD1. The CDR3 runs 18 residues. Per the germline V gene, CDR1 is MNHEY and CDR2 is SVGAGI. The CDR3 DNA follows: TGTGCCAGCAGTCACTCATTGGGACAGGGCGTTGTGGATGAAAAACTGTTTTTT. Translating it yields CASSHSLGQGVVDEKLFF.

CDR3 loop: CASSTRAGPTDTQYF. Here the CDR3 DNA reads TGTGCCAGCAGCACTAGAGCGGGGCCCACAGATACGCAGTATTTT. The V call is TRBV11-2, the J call TRBJ2-3, with TRBD2 matching 7 bases. The ends lost 5 bases at V and 2 bases at J; junction bases unmatched: 7. Germline assignment: CDR1 SGHAT and CDR2 FQNNGV. CDR3 length: 15 amino acids. The full variable domain, in which reference TRBV11-2 and TRBJ2-3 provide the parts outside the CDR3, is EAGVAQSPRYKIIEKRQSVAFWCNPISGHATLYWYQQILGQGPKLLIQFQNNGVVDDSQLPKDRFSAERLKGVDSTLKIQPAKLEDSAVYLCASSTRAGPTDTQYFGPGTRLTVL.

V is TRBV2 and J is TRBJ1-2; possibly TRBD1 for D (5 bases). V lost 3 bases, J lost 4 bases, and 9 bases lay in between. Per the germline V gene, CDR1 is SNHLY and CDR2 is FYNNEI. This CDR3 comprises 13 residues. The CDR3 region has the DNA TGTGCCAGCAGTGATGGGGCAGGCTATGGCTACACCTTC. Its protein product is CASSDGAGYGYTF. Based on the CDR3 plus reference TRBV2 and TRBJ1-2, the full variable domain is EPEVTQTPSHQVTQMGQEVILRCVPISNHLYFYWYRQILGQKVEFLVSFYNNEISEKSEIFDDQFSVERPDGSNFTLKIRSTKLEDSAMYFCASSDGAGYGYTFGSGTRLTVV.

V usage is TRBV6-2 or TRBV6-3 and J usage is TRBJ1-5; D uncertain. Trimming shortened V by 6 bases and J by 4 bases, and 22 bases separated the two germline ends. Germline-derived CDR1 and CDR2 are MNHEY and SVGEGT. The CDR3 is 17 amino acids. CDR3 residues: CASSFRRAIKNNQPQHF. The CDR3 DNA sequence: TGTGCCAGCAGCTTCAGACGGGCGATTAAGAATAATCAGCCCCAGCATTTT.

The V and J genes are TRBV6-1 and TRBJ2-7; 7 positions match TRBD1. Germline CDR1 reads MNHNS; CDR2 reads SASEGT. The trim removed 11 bases at V and 2 bases at J, leaving 12 bases unmatched. There are 14 residues in the CDR3. The CDR3 spells CASFDRDRAYEQYF. The CDR3 nucleotides are TGTGCCTCCTTCGACCGGGACAGAGCCTACGAGCAGTACTTC.

The genes are TRBV7-2 and TRBJ1-5; 10 bases are a match to TRBD1. Germline lookup yields CDR1 SGHTA and CDR2 FQGNSA. J gave up 7 bases and V 1 base, and 7 bases lay outside the gene matches. The CDR3 is 16 residues long. The CDR3 nucleotides read TGTGCCAGCAGCTTAGTTGCGACAGGGGGCGGACAGCCCCAGCATTTT. The encoded protein is CASSLVATGGGQPQHF.

The gene calls are TRBV14 and TRBJ2-5, with 12 bases matching TRBD2. This CDR3 region has 15 residues. V dropped 3 bases and J dropped 3; count of bases not matched to a gene: 2. The V gene's germline CDR1 is SGHDN and CDR2 FVKESK. As DNA, the CDR3 is TGTGCCAGCAGCCAGTGGACTAGCGGGAAAGAGACCCAGTACTTC. Translating it yields CASSQWTSGKETQYF.

This clonotype showed up just a few times. This chain links TRBV6-1 with TRBJ2-1; D unclear. The ends were cut back, 7 bases at V and 9 bases at J, with 13 bases in the middle. The CDR3 is made up of 12 amino acids. From germline, CDR1 is MNHNS and CDR2 SASEGT. The CDR3 coding sequence is TGTGCCAGCATCCCGAGGCCAGTTGAGCAGTTCTTC. Translating it yields CASIPRPVEQFF.

With regard to this clonotype: At one boundary the junction diverges from the germline segment, which might be a read error. This chain connects TRBV4-2 to TRBJ2-1; either TRBD1 or TRBD2 may supply D (5 bases each). CDR3 length equals 15 residues. Germline CDR1 is LGHNA and CDR2 is YNFKEQ. Here the CDR3 DNA reads TGTGCCAGCAGGCAAGAAGGGACGGCGTACAATGAGCAGTTCTTC. This encodes CASRQEGTAYNEQFF.

This clonotype was counted only a few times. The V call is TRBV7-2, the J call TRBJ2-3; 7 bases are a match to TRBD2. V trimming: 2 bases; J trimming: 0 bases; junction bases outside the gene matches: 2. CDR3 length: 15 residues. CDR1 SGHTA and CDR2 FQGNSA come from the germline V gene. Here the CDR3 reads CASSLLLASTDTQYF. The CDR3 DNA follows: TGTGCCAGCAGCTTATTACTAGCGAGCACAGATACGCAGTATTTT.

This clonotype was found many times. This chain uses TRBV7-2 with TRBJ2-1; 10 nucleotides align to TRBD2. Germline trimming cut 6 bases from V and 2 bases from J; bases unmatched to any gene: 7. The length of the CDR3 is 16 residues. The V gene's germline CDR1 is SGHTA and CDR2 FQGNSA. The CDR3 spells CASRSSGRATYNEQFF. The CDR3 nucleotides read TGTGCCAGCAGGTCGAGCGGGAGGGCGACCTACAATGAGCAGTTCTTC.

The V gene is TRBV7-2, the J gene TRBJ2-5; 8 positions agree with TRBD1. Losses at the gene ends were 2 bases for V and 5 bases for J; bases not matched to a gene: 10. The CDR3 sequence is 16 residues long. Germline CDR1 reads SGHTA; CDR2 reads FQGNSA. The CDR3 DNA sequence: TGTGCCAGCAGCTTAAACGGACAGGGCGTAGGGGAGACCCAGTACTTC. As protein: CASSLNGQGVGETQYF. Full variable domain (rest looked up from reference TRBV7-2 and TRBJ2-5): GAGVSQSPSNKVTEKGKDVELRCDPISGHTALYWYRQSLGQGLEFLIYFQGNSAPDKSGLPSDRFSAERTGGSVSTLTIQRTQQEDSAVYLCASSLNGQGVGETQYFGPGTRLLVL.

The chain combines TRBV12-3 or TRBV12-4 with TRBJ1-5; maybe TRBD1 (5 bases). V lost 5 bases and J lost 4, with 15 bases in between. The CDR3 has 15 residues. The CDR3 DNA is TGTGCCAGCAGTGACCTGGGGACGGGGAATCAGCCCCAGCATTTT. Amino acids: CASSDLGTGNQPQHF.

This clonotype has only a few counts. The chain employs TRBV19 and TRBJ1-5; D remains ambiguous. Germline CDR1 reads LNHDA; CDR2 reads SQIVND (reference sequence). V lost 7 bases and J 0 bases, leaving 16 bases between the germline ends. There are 16 residues in the CDR3. The CDR3 nucleotides read TGTGCCAGTAAGGGTAAAACACTATATAGCAATCAGCCCCAGCATTTT. It yields the protein CASKGKTLYSNQPQHF.

This rearrangement joins TRBV6-5 to TRBJ2-1, with 10 positions matching TRBD2. V trimming: 5 bases; J trimming: 8 bases; junction bases outside the gene matches: 6. In germline, CDR1 is MNHEY, CDR2 SVGAGI. The length of the CDR3 is 14 residues. The CDR3 bases are TGTGCCAGCAGTCCTCGGACTAGCGGAGATGAGCAGTTCTTC. Protein product: CASSPRTSGDEQFF.

The chain is built from TRBV6-6 and TRBJ1-6; D is perhaps TRBD1 (5 bases). CDR1 is MNHNY and CDR2 is SVGAGI in the germline V gene (reference sequence). Trimming stripped 0 bases from V and 7 bases from J, with 10 bases between. The CDR3 extends over 15 amino acids. CDR3 region: CASSYSSGTNSPLHF. As DNA, the CDR3 is TGTGCCAGCAGTTACTCATCCGGGACCAATTCACCCCTCCACTTT.

V and J are TRBV7-2 and TRBJ1-5; D is unresolved. CDR3 length: 13 residues. CDR1 is SGHTA, CDR2 FQGNSA, per germline. V dropped 6 bases and J dropped 3 bases, with 9 bases sitting between them. CDR3 sequence reads: CASSLVTNQPQHF. DNA for the CDR3: TGTGCCAGCAGTCTGGTGACCAATCAGCCCCAGCATTTT.

The rearrangement joins TRBV7-2 to TRBJ2-3; no clear D. The length of the CDR3 is 15 residues. Germline assignment: CDR1 SGHTA and CDR2 FQGNSA. Trimming cost V 5 bases and J 2 bases, with 14 bases left between them. The CDR3 bases are TGTGCCAGCAGCCGGGCCCAAGACCCCACAGATACGCAGTATTTT. Protein sequence: CASSRAQDPTDTQYF.

A few counts support this clonotype. This sequence joins TRBV6-4 and TRBJ2-3; D gene ambiguous. The CDR3 is made up of 14 amino acids. Germline lookup yields CDR1 MRHNA and CDR2 SNTAGT. Trimming shortened V by 6 bases and J by 2 bases, and 12 bases separated the two germline ends. The CDR3 spells CASSPQHNTDTQYF. The CDR3 DNA reads TGTGCCAGCAGCCCCCAACACAACACAGATACGCAGTATTTT.

The chain uses TRBV7-2 and TRBJ2-3; 8 bases are shared with TRBD2. V lost 5 bases, J lost 1 base, and 8 bases stayed unmatched. The CDR3 is 16 residues long. Germline CDR1 SGHTA, CDR2 FQGNSA. CDR3 loop: CASSDLRGDRTDTQYF. The CDR3 bases are TGTGCCAGCAGCGACCTGCGGGGGGACCGCACAGATACGCAGTATTTT.

The chain joins TRBV6-6 to TRBJ2-5; D call uncertain. Trimming took off 7 bases at V and 5 bases at J, with 8 bases between the two ends. CDR1 MNHNY and CDR2 SVGAGI come from the germline V gene (reference sequence). The CDR3 covers 11 residues. The CDR3 region is CASKLVETQYF. CDR3 sequence (DNA): TGTGCCAGCAAGTTAGTGGAGACCCAGTACTTC.

This clonotype was found a few times. The chain is built from TRBV28 and TRBJ1-5; no clear D gene. Trimming removed 6 bases at V and 3 bases at J, with 15 bases between. CDR1 is MDHEN, CDR2 SYDVKM, per germline. The CDR3 sequence is 15 residues long. Here the CDR3 DNA reads TGTGCCAGCAGCTGGTTGGGTGGCCTCAATCAGCCCCAGCATTTT. This gives the protein CASSWLGGLNQPQHF.

V gene TRBV12-3 or TRBV12-4 combines with J gene TRBJ1-4, with D maybe TRBD1 (5 bases). Trimming cost V 6 bases and J 7 bases, with 12 bases left between them. There are 13 residues in the CDR3. The CDR3 is CASSGTPGEKLFF. CDR3 in DNA: TGTGCCAGCAGCGGGACCCCCGGTGAAAAACTGTTTTTT.

V and J are TRBV4-3 and TRBJ2-1; 7 bases match TRBD2. Germline CDR1 is LGHNA and CDR2 is YSLEER. This CDR3 has 17 residues. The V and J ends lost 0 bases and 0 bases, in that order; junction bases with no gene match: 5. The CDR3 nucleotides are TGCGCCAGCAGCCAAGATGGACCGGGAGGCTCCTACAATGAGCAGTTCTTC. Protein sequence: CASSQDGPGGSYNEQFF.

This clonotype was detected a few times. In DNA, the CDR3 is TGTGCCAGCTCACAGGACAACTCTGGAAACACCATATATTTT. It translates to CASSQDNSGNTIYF. V is TRBV7-6 and J is TRBJ1-3; D is possibly TRBD1 (5 bases). Trimming cost V 8 bases and J 0 bases, with 11 bases left between them. The CDR3 covers 14 residues. Germline CDR1 is SGHVS and CDR2 is FNYEAQ.